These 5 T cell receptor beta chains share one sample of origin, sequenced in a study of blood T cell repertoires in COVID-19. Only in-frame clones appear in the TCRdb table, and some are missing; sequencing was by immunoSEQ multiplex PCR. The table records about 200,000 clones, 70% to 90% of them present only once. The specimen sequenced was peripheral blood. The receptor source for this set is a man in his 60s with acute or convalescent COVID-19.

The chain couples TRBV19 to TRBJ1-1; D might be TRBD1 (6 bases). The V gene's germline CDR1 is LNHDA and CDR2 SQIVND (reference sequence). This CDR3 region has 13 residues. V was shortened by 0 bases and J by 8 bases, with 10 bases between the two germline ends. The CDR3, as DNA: TGTGCCAGTAGTATAGATGGGGGCCGGGAAGCTTTCTTT. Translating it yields CASSIDGGREAFF.

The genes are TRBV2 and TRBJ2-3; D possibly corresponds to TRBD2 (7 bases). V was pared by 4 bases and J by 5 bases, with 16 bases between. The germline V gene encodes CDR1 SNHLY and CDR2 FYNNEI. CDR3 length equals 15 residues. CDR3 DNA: TGTGCCAGCAGTGTAGGCGGGGGCCGAGGAGATACGCAGTATTTT. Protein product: CASSVGGGRGDTQYF.

The CDR3 is CASSLGKTGTEYGYTF. The CDR3 nucleotides are TGTGCCAGCAGCTTGGGAAAAACCGGGACAGAATATGGCTACACCTTC. V usage is TRBV5-4 and J usage is TRBJ1-2, with 7 bases identical to TRBD1. There are 16 residues in the CDR3. The V gene end was trimmed by 0 bases and the J gene end by 5 bases; junction bases not matched to a gene: 10. The germline V gene encodes CDR1 SGHNT and CDR2 YYREEE (reference sequence).

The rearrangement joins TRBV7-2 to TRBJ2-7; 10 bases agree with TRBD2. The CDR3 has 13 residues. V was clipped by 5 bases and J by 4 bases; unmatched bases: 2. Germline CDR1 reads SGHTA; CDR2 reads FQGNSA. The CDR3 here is CASSVSGGYEQYF. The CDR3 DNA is TGTGCCAGCAGCGTTAGCGGGGGGTACGAGCAGTACTTC.

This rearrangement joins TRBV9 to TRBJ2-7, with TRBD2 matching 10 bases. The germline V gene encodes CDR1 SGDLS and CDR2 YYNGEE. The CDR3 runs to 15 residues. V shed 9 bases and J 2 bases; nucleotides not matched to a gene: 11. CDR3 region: CAILSGGYPTYEQYF. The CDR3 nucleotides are TGTGCCATACTTAGCGGGGGGTACCCCACCTACGAGCAGTACTTC.